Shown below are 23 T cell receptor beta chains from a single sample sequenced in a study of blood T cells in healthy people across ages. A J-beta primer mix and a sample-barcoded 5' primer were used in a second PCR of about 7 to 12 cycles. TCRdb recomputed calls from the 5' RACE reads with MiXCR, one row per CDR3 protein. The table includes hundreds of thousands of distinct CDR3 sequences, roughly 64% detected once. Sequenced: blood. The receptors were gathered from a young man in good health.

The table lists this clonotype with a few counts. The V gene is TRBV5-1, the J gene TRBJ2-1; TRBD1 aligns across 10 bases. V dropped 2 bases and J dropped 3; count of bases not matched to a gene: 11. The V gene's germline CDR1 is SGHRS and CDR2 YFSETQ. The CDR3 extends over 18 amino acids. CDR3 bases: TGCGCCAGCAGCTTAAGCCCGGGACAGGGGATAAACTACAATGAGCAGTTCTTC. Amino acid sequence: CASSLSPGQGINYNEQFF.

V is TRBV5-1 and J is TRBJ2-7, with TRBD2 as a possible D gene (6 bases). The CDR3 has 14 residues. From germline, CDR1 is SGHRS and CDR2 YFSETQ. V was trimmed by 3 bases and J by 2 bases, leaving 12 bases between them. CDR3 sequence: CASSSTAGTYEQYF. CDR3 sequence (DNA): TGCGCCAGCAGCTCCACGGCGGGGACCTACGAGCAGTACTTC.

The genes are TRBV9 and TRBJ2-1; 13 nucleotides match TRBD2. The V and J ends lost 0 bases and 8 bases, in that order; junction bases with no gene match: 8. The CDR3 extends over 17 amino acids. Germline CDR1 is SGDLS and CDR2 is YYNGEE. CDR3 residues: CASSVAPRLAGGHEQFF. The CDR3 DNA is TGTGCCAGCAGCGTAGCTCCGCGACTAGCGGGGGGACATGAGCAGTTCTTC.

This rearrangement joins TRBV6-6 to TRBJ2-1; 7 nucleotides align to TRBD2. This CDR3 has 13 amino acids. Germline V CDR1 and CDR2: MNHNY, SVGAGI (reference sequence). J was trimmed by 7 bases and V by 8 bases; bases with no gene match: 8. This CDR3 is CASGLGLENEQFF. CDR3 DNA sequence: TGTGCCAGCGGACTAGGGCTTGAAAATGAGCAGTTCTTC.

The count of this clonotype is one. The DNA for the CDR3 is TGCGCCAGCAGCCAAGATCTTGGCAGGGGTCGTATTAATGAAAAACTGTTTTTT. Its protein is CASSQDLGRGRINEKLFF. The rearrangement uses TRBV4-3 and TRBJ1-4, with D perhaps matching TRBD1 (6 bases). CDR1 is LGHNA, CDR2 YSLEER, per germline. Trimming shortened V by 0 bases and J by 4 bases, and 18 bases separated the two germline ends. This CDR3 spans 18 amino acids.

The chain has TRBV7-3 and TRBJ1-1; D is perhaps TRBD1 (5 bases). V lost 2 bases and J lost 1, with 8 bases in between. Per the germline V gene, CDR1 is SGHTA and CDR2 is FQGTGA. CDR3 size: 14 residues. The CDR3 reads CASSLQGPNTEAFF. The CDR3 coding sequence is TGTGCCAGCAGCTTACAGGGCCCGAACACTGAAGCTTTCTTT.

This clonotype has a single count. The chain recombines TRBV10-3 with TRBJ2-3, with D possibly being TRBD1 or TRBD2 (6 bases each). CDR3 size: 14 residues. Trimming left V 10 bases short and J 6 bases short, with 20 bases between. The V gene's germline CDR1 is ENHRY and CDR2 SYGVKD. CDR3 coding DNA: TGTGCCACCAATGGCGGGACATCCCCGGATACGCAGTATTTT. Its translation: CATNGGTSPDTQYF.

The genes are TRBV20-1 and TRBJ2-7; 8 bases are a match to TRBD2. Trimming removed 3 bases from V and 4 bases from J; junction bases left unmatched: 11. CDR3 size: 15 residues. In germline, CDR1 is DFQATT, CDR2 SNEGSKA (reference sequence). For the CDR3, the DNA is TGCAGTGCTAGCGAAACTAGCGGAGGGAAATACGAGCAGTACTTC. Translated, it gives CSASETSGGKYEQYF.

The CDR3 sequence: CASSLGRVNYGYTF. CDR3 DNA sequence: TGTGCCAGCAGCTTGGGCAGGGTGAACTATGGCTACACCTTC. The chain combines TRBV7-2 with TRBJ1-2; the D gene is possibly TRBD1 (5 bases). Germline assignment: CDR1 SGHTA and CDR2 FQGNSA. The CDR3 covers 14 residues. Trimming took off 3 bases at V and 2 bases at J, with 10 bases between the two ends. The variable domain in full, completed from reference TRBV7-2 and TRBJ1-2, reads GAGVSQSPSNKVTEKGKDVELRCDPISGHTALYWYRQSLGQGLEFLIYFQGNSAPDKSGLPSDRFSAERTGGSVSTLTIQRTQQEDSAVYLCASSLGRVNYGYTFGSGTRLTVV.

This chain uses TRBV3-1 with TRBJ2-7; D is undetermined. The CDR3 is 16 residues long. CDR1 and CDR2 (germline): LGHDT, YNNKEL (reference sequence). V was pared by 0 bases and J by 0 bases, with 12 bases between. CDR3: CASSQDGVGSSYEQYF. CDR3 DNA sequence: TGTGCCAGCAGCCAAGACGGCGTGGGCAGCTCCTACGAGCAGTACTTC.

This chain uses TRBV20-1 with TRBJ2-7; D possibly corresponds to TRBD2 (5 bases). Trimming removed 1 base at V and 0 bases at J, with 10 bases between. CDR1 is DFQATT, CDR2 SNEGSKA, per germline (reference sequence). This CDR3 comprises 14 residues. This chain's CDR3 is CSARGAESSYEQYF. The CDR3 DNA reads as TGCAGTGCTAGAGGAGCGGAAAGCTCCTACGAGCAGTACTTC.

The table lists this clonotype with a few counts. The CDR3 spells CASSLGSPEQFF. CDR3 nucleotide sequence: TGTGCCAGCAGTTTAGGGAGTCCGGAGCAGTTCTTC. The chain links TRBV12-3 or TRBV12-4 to TRBJ2-1; D ambiguous. This CDR3 comprises 12 residues. Trimming removed 1 base from V and 10 bases from J, with 8 bases in between.

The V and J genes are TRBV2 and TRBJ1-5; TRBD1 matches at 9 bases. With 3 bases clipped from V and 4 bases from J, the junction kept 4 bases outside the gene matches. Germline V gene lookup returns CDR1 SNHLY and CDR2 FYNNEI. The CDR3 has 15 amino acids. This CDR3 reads CASSDGQGINQPQHF. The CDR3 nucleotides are TGTGCCAGCAGTGATGGACAGGGGATAAATCAGCCCCAGCATTTT.

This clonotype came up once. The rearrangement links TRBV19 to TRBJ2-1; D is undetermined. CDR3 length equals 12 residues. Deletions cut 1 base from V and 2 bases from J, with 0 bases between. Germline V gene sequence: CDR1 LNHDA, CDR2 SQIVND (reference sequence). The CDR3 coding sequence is TGTGCCAGTAGTATAGCCTACAATGAGCAGTTCTTC. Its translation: CASSIAYNEQFF.

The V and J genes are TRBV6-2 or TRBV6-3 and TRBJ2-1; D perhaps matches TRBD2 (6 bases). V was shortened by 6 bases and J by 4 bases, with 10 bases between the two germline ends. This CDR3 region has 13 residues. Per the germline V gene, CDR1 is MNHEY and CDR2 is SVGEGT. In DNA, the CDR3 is TGTGCCAGCAGGCCGGAGGGTTACAATGAGCAGTTCTTC. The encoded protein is CASRPEGYNEQFF.

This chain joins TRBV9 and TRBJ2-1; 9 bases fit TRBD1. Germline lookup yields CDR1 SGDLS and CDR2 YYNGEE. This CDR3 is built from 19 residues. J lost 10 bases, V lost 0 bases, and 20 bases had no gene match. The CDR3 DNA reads TGTGCCAGCAGCGTAGAAGGTTTTGTGGGACAGGGTTCGTCCGAAGAGCAGTTCTTC. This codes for CASSVEGFVGQGSSEEQFF.

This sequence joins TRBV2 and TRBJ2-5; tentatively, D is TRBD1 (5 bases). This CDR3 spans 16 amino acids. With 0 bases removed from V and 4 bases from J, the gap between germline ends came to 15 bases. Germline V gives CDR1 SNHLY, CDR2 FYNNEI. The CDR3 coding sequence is TGTGCCAGCAGTGAAGCGCGGCTTCAGGGTGGAGAGACCCAGTACTTC. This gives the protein CASSEARLQGGETQYF.

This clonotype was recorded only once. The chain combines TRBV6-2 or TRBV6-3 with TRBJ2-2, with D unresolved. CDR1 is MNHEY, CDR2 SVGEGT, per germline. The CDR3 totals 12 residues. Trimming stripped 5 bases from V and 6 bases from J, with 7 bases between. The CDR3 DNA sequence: TGTGCCAGCAGTGACTTTCCCGGGGAGCTGTTTTTT. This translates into CASSDFPGELFF.

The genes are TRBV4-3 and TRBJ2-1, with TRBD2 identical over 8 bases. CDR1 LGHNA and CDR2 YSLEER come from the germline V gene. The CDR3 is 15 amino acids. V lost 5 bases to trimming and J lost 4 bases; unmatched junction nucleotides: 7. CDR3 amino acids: CASSEGLGRYNEQFF. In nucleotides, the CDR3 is TGCGCCAGCAGCGAGGGACTAGGAAGATACAATGAGCAGTTCTTC.

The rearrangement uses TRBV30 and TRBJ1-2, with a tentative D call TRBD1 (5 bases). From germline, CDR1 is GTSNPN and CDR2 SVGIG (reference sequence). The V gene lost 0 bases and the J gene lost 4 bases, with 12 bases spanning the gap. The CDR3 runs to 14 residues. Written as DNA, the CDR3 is TGTGCCTGGAGTGTCCAAGCAGGGCCCTATGGCTACACCTTC. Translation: CAWSVQAGPYGYTF.

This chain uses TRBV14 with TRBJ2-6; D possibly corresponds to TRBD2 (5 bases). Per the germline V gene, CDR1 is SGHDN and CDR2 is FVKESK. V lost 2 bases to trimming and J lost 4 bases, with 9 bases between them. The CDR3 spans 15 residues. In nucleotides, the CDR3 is TGTGCCAGCAGCCAAATCGGACTCGGGGCCAACGTCCTGACTTTC. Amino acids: CASSQIGLGANVLTF.

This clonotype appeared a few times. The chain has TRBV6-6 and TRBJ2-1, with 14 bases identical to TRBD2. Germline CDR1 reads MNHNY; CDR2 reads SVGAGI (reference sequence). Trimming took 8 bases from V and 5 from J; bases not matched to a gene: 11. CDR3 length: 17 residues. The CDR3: CASQRLGLAGENNEQFF. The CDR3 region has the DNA TGTGCCAGCCAGCGCCTGGGACTAGCGGGAGAGAACAATGAGCAGTTCTTC.

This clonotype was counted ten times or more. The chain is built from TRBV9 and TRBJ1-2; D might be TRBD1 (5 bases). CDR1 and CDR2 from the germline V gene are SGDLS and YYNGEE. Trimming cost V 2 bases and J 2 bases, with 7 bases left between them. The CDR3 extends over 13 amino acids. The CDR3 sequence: CASSVRDNYGYTF. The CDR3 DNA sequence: TGTGCCAGCAGCGTCCGGGACAACTATGGCTACACCTTC. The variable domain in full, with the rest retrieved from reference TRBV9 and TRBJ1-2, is DSGVTQTPKHLITATGQRVTLRCSPRSGDLSVYWYQQSLDQGLQFLIQYYNGEERAKGNILERFSAQQFPDLHSELNLSSLELGDSALYFCASSVRDNYGYTFGSGTRLTVV.